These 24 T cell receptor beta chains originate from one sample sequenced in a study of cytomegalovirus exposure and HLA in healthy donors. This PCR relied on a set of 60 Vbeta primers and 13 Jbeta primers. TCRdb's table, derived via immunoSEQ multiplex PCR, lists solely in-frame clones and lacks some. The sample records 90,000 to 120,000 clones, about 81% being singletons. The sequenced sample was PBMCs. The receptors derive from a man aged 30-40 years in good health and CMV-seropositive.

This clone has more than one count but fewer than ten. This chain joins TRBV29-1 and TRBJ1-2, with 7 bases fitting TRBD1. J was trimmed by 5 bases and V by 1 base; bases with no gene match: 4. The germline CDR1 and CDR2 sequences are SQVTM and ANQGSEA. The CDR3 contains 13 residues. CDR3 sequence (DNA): TGCAGCGTTGAAGCGGACAGGAAGTATGGCTACACCTTC. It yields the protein CSVEADRKYGYTF.

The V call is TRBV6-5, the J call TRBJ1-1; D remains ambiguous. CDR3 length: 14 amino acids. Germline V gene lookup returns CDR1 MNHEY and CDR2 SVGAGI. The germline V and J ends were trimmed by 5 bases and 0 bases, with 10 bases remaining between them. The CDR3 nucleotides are TGTGCCAGCAGTCCCCGGTTGATGAACACTGAAGCTTTCTTT. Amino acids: CASSPRLMNTEAFF.

The CDR3, as DNA: TGTGCCAGCATTCGTGGGAGTTCACCCCTCCACTTT. Its translation: CASIRGSSPLHF. The chain combines TRBV28 with TRBJ1-6; D not resolved. Germline V gene data show CDR1 as MDHEN and CDR2 as SYDVKM. V was cut by 7 bases and J by 9 bases, with 10 bases left in between. This CDR3 comprises 12 residues.

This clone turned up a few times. The CDR3 protein is CASSYAGGGYGYTF. CDR3 DNA: TGTGCCAGCAGTTACGCGGGGGGCGGCTATGGCTACACCTTC. The V call is TRBV6-6, the J call TRBJ1-2; D possibly corresponds to TRBD1 (6 bases). Trimming pared 2 bases from V and 4 bases from J, leaving 11 bases between. This CDR3 has 14 amino acids. CDR1 and CDR2 from the germline V gene are MNHNY and SVGAGI (reference sequence).

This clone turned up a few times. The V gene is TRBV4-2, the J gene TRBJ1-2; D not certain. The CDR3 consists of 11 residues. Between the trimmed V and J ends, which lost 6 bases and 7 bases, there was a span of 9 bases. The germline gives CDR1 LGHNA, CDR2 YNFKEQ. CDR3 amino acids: CASRGGVGYTF. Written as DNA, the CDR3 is TGTGCCAGCAGGGGCGGGGTTGGCTACACCTTC.

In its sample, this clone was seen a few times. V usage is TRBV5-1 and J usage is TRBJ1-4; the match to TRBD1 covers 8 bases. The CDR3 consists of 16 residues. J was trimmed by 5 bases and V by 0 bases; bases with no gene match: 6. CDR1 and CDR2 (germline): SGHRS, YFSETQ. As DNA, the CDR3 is TGCGCCAGCAGCTTGGCGCTGACAGGGGCGAATGAAAAACTGTTTTTT. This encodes CASSLALTGANEKLFF.

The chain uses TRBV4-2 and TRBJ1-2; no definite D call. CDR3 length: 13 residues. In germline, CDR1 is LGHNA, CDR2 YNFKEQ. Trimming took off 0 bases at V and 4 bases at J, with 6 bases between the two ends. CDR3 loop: CASSQDGVYGYTF. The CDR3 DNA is TGTGCCAGCAGCCAAGACGGAGTCTATGGCTACACCTTC.

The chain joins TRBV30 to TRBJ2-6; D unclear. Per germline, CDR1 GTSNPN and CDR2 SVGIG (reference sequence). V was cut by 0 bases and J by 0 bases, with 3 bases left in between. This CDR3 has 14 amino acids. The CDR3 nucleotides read TGTGCCTGGAGTGTCAACTCTGGGGCCAACGTCCTGACTTTC. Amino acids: CAWSVNSGANVLTF.

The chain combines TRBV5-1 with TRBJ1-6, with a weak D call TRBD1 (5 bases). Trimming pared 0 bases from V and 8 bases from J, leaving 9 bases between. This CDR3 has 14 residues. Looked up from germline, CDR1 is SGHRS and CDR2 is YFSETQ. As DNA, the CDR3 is TGCGCCAGCAGCTTGGGTGTAGGGGATTCACCCCTCCACTTT. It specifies CASSLGVGDSPLHF.

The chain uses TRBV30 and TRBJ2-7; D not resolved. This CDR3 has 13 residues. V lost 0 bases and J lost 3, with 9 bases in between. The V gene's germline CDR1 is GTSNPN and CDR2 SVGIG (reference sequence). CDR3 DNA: TGTGCCTGGAGTGTAATCAGTTACTACGAGCAGTACTTC. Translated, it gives CAWSVISYYEQYF.

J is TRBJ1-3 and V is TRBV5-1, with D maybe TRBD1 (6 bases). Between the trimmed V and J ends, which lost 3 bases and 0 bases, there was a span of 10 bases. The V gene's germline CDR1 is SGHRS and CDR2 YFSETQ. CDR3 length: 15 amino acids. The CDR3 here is CASSYGGASGNTIYF. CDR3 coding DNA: TGCGCCAGCAGCTATGGGGGGGCCTCTGGAAACACCATATATTTT.

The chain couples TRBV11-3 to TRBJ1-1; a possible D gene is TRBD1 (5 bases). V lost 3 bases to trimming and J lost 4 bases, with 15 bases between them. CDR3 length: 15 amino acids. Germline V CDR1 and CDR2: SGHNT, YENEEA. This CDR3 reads CASSLGGGGITEAFF. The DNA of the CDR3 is TGTGCCAGCAGCTTGGGGGGTGGAGGAATCACTGAAGCTTTCTTT.

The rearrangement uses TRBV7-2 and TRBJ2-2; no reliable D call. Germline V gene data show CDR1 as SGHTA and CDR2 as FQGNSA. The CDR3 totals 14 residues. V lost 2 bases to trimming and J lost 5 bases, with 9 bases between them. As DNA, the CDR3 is TGTGCCAGCAGCTTACCAATCCTAACCGGGGAGCTGTTTTTT. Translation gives CASSLPILTGELFF.

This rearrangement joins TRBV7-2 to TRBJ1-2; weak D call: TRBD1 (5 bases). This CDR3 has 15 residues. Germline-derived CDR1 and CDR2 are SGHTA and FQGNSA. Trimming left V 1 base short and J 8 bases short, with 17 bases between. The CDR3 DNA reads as TGTGCCAGCAGCTTAGTCGGGGACCGGGCGGGGGGCTACACCTTC. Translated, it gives CASSLVGDRAGGYTF.

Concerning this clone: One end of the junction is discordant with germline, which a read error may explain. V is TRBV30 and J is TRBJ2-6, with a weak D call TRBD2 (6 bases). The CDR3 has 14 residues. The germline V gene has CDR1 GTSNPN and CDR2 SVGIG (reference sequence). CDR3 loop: CAWSGTRGANGLTF. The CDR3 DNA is TGTGCCTGGAGCGGGACTCGCGGGGCCAACGGCCTGACTTTC.

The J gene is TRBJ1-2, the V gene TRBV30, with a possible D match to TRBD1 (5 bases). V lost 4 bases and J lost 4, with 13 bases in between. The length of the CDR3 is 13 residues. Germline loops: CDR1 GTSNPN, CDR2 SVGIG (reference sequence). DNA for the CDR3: TGTGCCTGGAAGCAGGGTCCTGGCTATGGCTACACCTTC. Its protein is CAWKQGPGYGYTF. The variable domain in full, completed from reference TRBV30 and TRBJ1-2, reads SQTIHQWPATLVQPVGSPLSLECTVEGTSNPNLYWYRQAAGRGLQLLFYSVGIGQISSEVPQNLSASRPQDRQFILSSKKLLLSDSGFYLCAWKQGPGYGYTFGSGTRLTVV.

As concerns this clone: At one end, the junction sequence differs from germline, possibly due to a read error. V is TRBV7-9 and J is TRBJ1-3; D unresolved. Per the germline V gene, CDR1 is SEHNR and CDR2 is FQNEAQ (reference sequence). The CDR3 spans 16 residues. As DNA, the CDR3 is TGTTCCAGCAGCTTAAGTGGTGACTTCTCTGGAAACACCATATATTTT. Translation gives CSSSLSGDFSGNTIYF.

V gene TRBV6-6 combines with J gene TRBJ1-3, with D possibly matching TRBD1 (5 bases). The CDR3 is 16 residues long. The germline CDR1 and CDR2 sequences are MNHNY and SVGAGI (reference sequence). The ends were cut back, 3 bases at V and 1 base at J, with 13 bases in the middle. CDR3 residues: CASSYRTLISGNTIYF. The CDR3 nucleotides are TGTGCCAGCAGTTATCGGACACTAATATCTGGAAACACCATATATTTT.

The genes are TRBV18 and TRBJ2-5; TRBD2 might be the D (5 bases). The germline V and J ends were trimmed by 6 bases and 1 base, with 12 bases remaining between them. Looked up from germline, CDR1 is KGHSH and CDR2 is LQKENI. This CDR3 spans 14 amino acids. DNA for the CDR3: TGTGCCAGCTCCCCTTTCGAGGGCCAAGAGACCCAGTACTTC. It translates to CASSPFEGQETQYF.

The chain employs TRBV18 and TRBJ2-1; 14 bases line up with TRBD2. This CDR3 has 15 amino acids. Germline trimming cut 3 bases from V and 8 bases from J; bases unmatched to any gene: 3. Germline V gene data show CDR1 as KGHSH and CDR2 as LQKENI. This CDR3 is CASSPGLAGGHEQFF. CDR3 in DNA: TGTGCCAGCTCACCTGGACTAGCGGGGGGACATGAGCAGTTCTTC.

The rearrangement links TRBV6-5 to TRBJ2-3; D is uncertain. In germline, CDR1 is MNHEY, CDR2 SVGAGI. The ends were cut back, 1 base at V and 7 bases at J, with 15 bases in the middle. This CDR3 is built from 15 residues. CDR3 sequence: CASSYYRGAPHTQYF. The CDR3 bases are TGTGCCAGCAGTTACTACCGAGGAGCACCCCATACGCAGTATTTT.

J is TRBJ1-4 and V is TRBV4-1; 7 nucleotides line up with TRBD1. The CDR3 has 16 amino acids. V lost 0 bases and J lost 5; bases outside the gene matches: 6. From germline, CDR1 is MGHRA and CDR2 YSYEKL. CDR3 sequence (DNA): TGCGCCAGCAGCCAAGATCCCGGGACAGTCAATGAAAAACTGTTTTTT. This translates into CASSQDPGTVNEKLFF.

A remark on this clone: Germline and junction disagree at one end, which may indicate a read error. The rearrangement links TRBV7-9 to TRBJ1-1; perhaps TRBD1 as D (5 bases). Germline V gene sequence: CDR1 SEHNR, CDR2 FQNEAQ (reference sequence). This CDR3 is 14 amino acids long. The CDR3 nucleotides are TGTTCCAGCAGCTTACGACAGATTAACACTGAAGCTTTCTTT. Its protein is CSSSLRQINTEAFF.

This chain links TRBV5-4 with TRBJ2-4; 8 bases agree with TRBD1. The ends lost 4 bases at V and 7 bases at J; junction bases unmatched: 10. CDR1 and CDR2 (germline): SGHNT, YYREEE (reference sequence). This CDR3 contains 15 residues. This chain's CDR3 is CASSKTDRVGNIQYF. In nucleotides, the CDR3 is TGTGCCAGCAGCAAGACGGACAGGGTCGGTAACATTCAGTACTTC.